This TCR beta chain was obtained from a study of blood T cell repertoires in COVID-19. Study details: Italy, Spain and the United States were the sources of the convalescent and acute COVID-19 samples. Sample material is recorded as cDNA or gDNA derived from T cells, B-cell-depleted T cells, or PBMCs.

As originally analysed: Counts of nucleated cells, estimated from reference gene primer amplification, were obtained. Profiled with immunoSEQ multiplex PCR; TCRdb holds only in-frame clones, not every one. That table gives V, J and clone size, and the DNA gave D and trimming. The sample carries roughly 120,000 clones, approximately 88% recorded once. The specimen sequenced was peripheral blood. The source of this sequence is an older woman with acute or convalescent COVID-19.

CDR3 region: CASSLGLASDTQYF. CDR3 bases: TGTGCCAGCAGCTTGGGACTAGCGAGTGATACGCAGTATTTT. J is TRBJ2-3 and V is TRBV7-2; 10 nucleotides match TRBD2. In germline, CDR1 is SGHTA, CDR2 FQGNSA. Trimming took 3 bases from V and 6 from J; bases not matched to a gene: 3. The CDR3 covers 14 residues.